Following are 19 T cell receptor beta chains from one sample sequenced in a study of PD-1 blockade in classical Hodgkin lymphoma. Method: immunoSEQ multiplex PCR; TCRdb's copy keeps in-frame clones and lacks some. The sample lists around 34,000 clones; around 90% were seen once. Every patient was affected by relapse after autologous stem cell transplantation, while exposure to brentuximab vedotin was not uniform. Magnetic negative selection was used to purify CD4+ T cells from PBMCs that had been thawed. The sample consisted of CD4+ T cells from blood, taken at baseline. These receptors originate from a human donor with classical Hodgkin lymphoma.

The CDR3 DNA sequence: TGTGCCAGCAGCCTTGAGGGGGGCTGGACTGAAGCTTTCTTT. Translating it yields CASSLEGGWTEAFF. V gene TRBV7-8 combines with J gene TRBJ1-1; a possible D gene is TRBD1 (6 bases). Between the trimmed V and J ends, which lost 5 bases and 5 bases, there was a span of 15 bases. The CDR3 consists of 14 residues. From germline, CDR1 is SGHVS and CDR2 FQNEAQ.

This chain links TRBV7-2 with TRBJ1-1, with D tentatively TRBD1 (5 bases). The length of the CDR3 is 13 residues. Germline V gene sequence: CDR1 SGHTA, CDR2 FQGNSA. The V gene lost 4 bases and the J gene lost 2 bases, with 8 bases spanning the gap. The CDR3 is CASSSDSNTEAFF. The DNA of the CDR3 is TGTGCCAGCAGCTCCGACAGCAACACTGAAGCTTTCTTT.

V usage is TRBV5-1 and J usage is TRBJ2-7; the match to TRBD2 covers 11 bases. V trimming: 0 bases; J trimming: 6 bases; junction bases outside the gene matches: 11. This CDR3 contains 17 residues. CDR1 SGHRS and CDR2 YFSETQ come from the germline V gene. The CDR3 DNA is TGCGCCAGCAGCTTGGCCCTAGCGGGAGGCCTGGCTCCCGAGCAGTACTTC. Translation gives CASSLALAGGLAPEQYF.

The J gene is TRBJ1-4, the V gene TRBV10-3; possibly TRBD1 for D (5 bases). The V and J ends lost 2 bases and 8 bases respectively, with 9 bases between them. The germline CDR1 and CDR2 sequences are ENHRY and SYGVKD. The CDR3 contains 13 residues. CDR3 DNA sequence: TGTGCCATCAGTGAGAATAGGGGCGAAAAACTGTTTTTT. As protein: CAISENRGEKLFF.

Only one count was recorded for this clone. The V gene is TRBV30, the J gene TRBJ2-5; 7 positions match TRBD1. This CDR3 is 13 amino acids long. Germline trimming cut 0 bases from V and 7 bases from J; bases unmatched to any gene: 5. The germline gives CDR1 GTSNPN, CDR2 SVGIG (reference sequence). The CDR3 sequence is CAWSVDRAGTQYF. CDR3 DNA sequence: TGTGCCTGGAGTGTAGACAGGGCCGGGACCCAGTACTTC.

The rearrangement uses TRBV5-6 and TRBJ2-3; tentatively, D is TRBD1 (6 bases). Germline V gives CDR1 SGHDT, CDR2 YYEEEE. This CDR3 spans 16 amino acids. Trimming stripped 3 bases from V and 3 bases from J, with 17 bases between. The DNA for the CDR3 is TGTGCCAGCAGCTCCCTGGCAGGGGCCGGTACAGATACGCAGTATTTT. Translated: CASSSLAGAGTDTQYF. Based on the CDR3 plus reference TRBV5-6 and TRBJ2-3, the full variable domain is DAGVTQSPTHLIKTRGQQVTLRCSPKSGHDTVSWYQQALGQGPQFIFQYYEEEERQRGNFPDRFSGHQFPNYSSELNVNALLLGDSALYLCASSSLAGAGTDTQYFGPGTRLTVL.

This chain joins TRBV6-5 and TRBJ2-1; 14 nucleotides agree with TRBD2. Trimming removed 6 bases from V and 14 bases from J; junction bases left unmatched: 9. CDR1 is MNHEY and CDR2 is SVGAGI in the germline V gene. The CDR3 consists of 14 residues. In DNA, the CDR3 is TGTGCCAGCAGGGAAGGGACTAGCGGGAGCCCAAAGTTCTTC. Translation: CASREGTSGSPKFF.

The rearrangement joins TRBV5-6 to TRBJ2-6; D is uncertain. Trimming shortened V by 2 bases and J by 0 bases, and 3 bases separated the two germline ends. Germline V gene data show CDR1 as SGHDT and CDR2 as YYEEEE. The CDR3 length is 14 residues. CDR3 in DNA: TGTGCCAGCAGCTTTTACTCTGGGGCCAACGTCCTGACTTTC. This sequence encodes CASSFYSGANVLTF. The full variable domain, completed using reference TRBV5-6 and TRBJ2-6, is DAGVTQSPTHLIKTRGQQVTLRCSPKSGHDTVSWYQQALGQGPQFIFQYYEEEERQRGNFPDRFSGHQFPNYSSELNVNALLLGDSALYLCASSFYSGANVLTFGAGSRLTVL.

The V call is TRBV5-4, the J call TRBJ1-6; TRBD1 is a possible D gene (5 bases). The V end was cut by 7 bases, the J end by 6 bases, with 17 bases between. The CDR3 sequence is 15 residues long. CDR1 and CDR2 from the germline V gene are SGHNT and YYREEE (reference sequence). The CDR3 protein is CASSQPDRINSPLHF. The CDR3 coding sequence is TGTGCCAGCTCACAACCCGACAGAATTAATTCACCCCTCCACTTT.

The V gene is TRBV6-7, the J gene TRBJ1-5; 7 bases agree with TRBD1. TRBV6-7 has ORF status, its function being uncertain. The CDR3 has 16 amino acids. Germline trimming cut 4 bases from V and 3 bases from J; bases unmatched to any gene: 9. The CDR3 sequence is CASSSTTGRLNQPQHF. CDR3 nucleotides: TGTGCCAGCAGTTCCACGACAGGGAGGCTCAATCAGCCCCAGCATTTT.

This clone was seen just once. The chain links TRBV6-1 to TRBJ2-7; D is perhaps TRBD1 or TRBD2 (5 bases each). Germline CDR1 MNHNS, CDR2 SASEGT. Trimming removed 9 bases from V and 0 bases from J, with 15 bases in between. This CDR3 has 14 amino acids. CDR3 sequence reads: CASLRGTGSYEQYF. The CDR3 DNA reads as TGTGCCAGTCTGAGGGGCACCGGCTCCTACGAGCAGTACTTC.

J is TRBJ2-1 and V is TRBV6-5, with D possibly matching TRBD2 (5 bases). CDR1 and CDR2 (germline): MNHEY, SVGAGI. V was trimmed by 5 bases and J by 0 bases, leaving 11 bases between them. The CDR3 covers 15 residues. The CDR3 DNA reads as TGTGCCAGCAGTCTTATAGCGAGCTCCTACAATGAGCAGTTCTTC. Its protein is CASSLIASSYNEQFF.

The V and J genes are TRBV6-6 and TRBJ2-1, with D unclear. The V end was cut by 6 bases, the J end by 6 bases, with 9 bases between. Germline CDR1 and CDR2: MNHNY and SVGAGI (reference sequence). This CDR3 region has 12 residues. CDR3 residues: CASRSQSNEQFF. The DNA of the CDR3 is TGTGCCAGCAGGTCCCAGAGCAATGAGCAGTTCTTC.

This clone showed up just once. V is TRBV5-1 and J is TRBJ2-1; TRBD1 matches 8 bases. The CDR3 covers 14 residues. Looked up from germline, CDR1 is SGHRS and CDR2 is YFSETQ. Trimming at V came to 1 base and at J to 6 bases, leaving 3 bases not matched to a gene. CDR3 bases: TGCGCCAGCAGCTTGCTACAGGGGGGCAATGAGCAGTTCTTC. It yields the protein CASSLLQGGNEQFF. Looking up the rest from reference TRBV5-1 and TRBJ2-1 gives the full variable domain: KAGVTQTPRYLIKTRGQQVTLSCSPISGHRSVSWYQQTPGQGLQFLFEYFSETQRNKGNFPGRFSGRQFSNSRSEMNVSTLELGDSALYLCASSLLQGGNEQFFGPGTRLTVL.

This clone was picked up one time. This chain connects TRBV19 to TRBJ2-5, with D unclear. V lost 6 bases and J lost 2, with 10 bases in between. Germline values: CDR1 LNHDA, CDR2 SQIVND (reference sequence). The CDR3 spans 13 residues. Written as DNA, the CDR3 is TGTGCCAGTAGCAGCCGACCACAAGAGACCCAGTACTTC. It codes for CASSSRPQETQYF.

The chain combines TRBV6-6 with TRBJ2-7; 10 bases map to TRBD1. Germline V gene data show CDR1 as MNHNY and CDR2 as SVGAGI (reference sequence). The J segment lost 6 bases and the V segment lost 6 bases, leaving 8 bases of the junction unmatched. The CDR3 sequence is 14 residues long. This CDR3 is CASSSLGQGREQYF. For the CDR3, the DNA is TGTGCCAGCAGCTCCCTGGGACAGGGGCGCGAGCAGTACTTC.

V usage is TRBV28 and J usage is TRBJ2-7, with D tentatively TRBD1 (6 bases). This CDR3 spans 16 amino acids. Germline V CDR1 and CDR2: MDHEN, SYDVKM. Trimming cost V 6 bases and J 5 bases, with 23 bases left between them. The CDR3 DNA reads as TGTGCCAGCAGCCTACATACGGACAGAGCCGGCCACGAGCAGTACTTC. Its protein product is CASSLHTDRAGHEQYF.

The gene calls are TRBV6-6 and TRBJ2-1; D may correspond to TRBD1 or TRBD2 (5 bases each). Germline V gene sequence: CDR1 MNHNY, CDR2 SVGAGI (reference sequence). The V and J ends lost 0 bases and 8 bases respectively, with 14 bases between them. The CDR3 covers 15 residues. The CDR3 DNA follows: TGTGCCAGCAGTTACTCGGGAAGAGGGGAACATGAGCAGTTCTTC. Translation gives CASSYSGRGEHEQFF.

This clone was observed a single time. V is TRBV6-6 and J is TRBJ2-3; 9 nucleotides align to TRBD2. The V and J ends lost 10 bases and 2 bases, in that order; junction bases with no gene match: 10. Germline loops: CDR1 MNHNY, CDR2 SVGAGI (reference sequence). This CDR3 has 15 amino acids. CDR3: CAISHSGSSTDTQYF. CDR3 nucleotide sequence: TGTGCCATTAGCCATAGCGGGAGTTCCACAGATACGCAGTATTTT.